A selection of T cell receptor beta chains follows, all from one sample in a study of PD-L1 blockade in urothelial cancer. Produced via immunoSEQ multiplex PCR; TCRdb's table is partial and in-frame only. The table records some 57,000 clones, 84% of them present only once. The source material was PBMCs, sampled around atezolizumab (anti-PD-L1) treatment. The receptor set was obtained from a man aged 50 or older with urothelial cancer. The CDR3 runs from the conserved cysteine through the conserved F or W. A D gene is named only where the DNA matches it firmly. The size of a clone is reported for some rows only, either as once, few or many, or as a class for expanded clones.

D | J | V | size | CDR3 | DNA
TRBD1 | TRBJ1-3 | TRBV7-2 | once | CASSLGLQGAPYTIYF | TGTGCCAGCAGCTTAGGATTACAGGGGGCACCCTACACCATATATTTT
- | TRBJ1-5 | TRBV6-8 | - | CASSFNQPQHF | TGTGCCAGCAGCTTCAATCAGCCCCAGCATTTT
- | TRBJ2-7 | TRBV5-6 | - | CASSLQYHEQYF | TGTGCCAGCAGCTTGCAGTACCACGAGCAGTACTTC
TRBD2 | TRBJ2-1 | TRBV4-1 | - | CASSLIREGEQFF | TGCGCCAGCAGCCTCATCAGGGAGGGTGAGCAGTTCTTC
TRBD1 | TRBJ2-5 | TRBV30 | - | CAWMGTGGRKETQYF | TGTGCCTGGATGGGGACAGGGGGGAGAAAAGAGACCCAGTACTTC
TRBD1 | TRBJ1-4 | TRBV7-8 | - | CASSLGVLGQGGTNEKLFF | TGTGCCAGCAGCTTAGGTGTTTTGGGACAGGGGGGGACTAATGAAAAACTGTTTTTT
TRBD1 | TRBJ2-1 | TRBV10-2 | once | CASSESQGAVYEQFF | TGCGCCAGCAGTGAGTCACAGGGGGCGGTGTATGAGCAGTTCTTC
TRBD1 | TRBJ2-1 | TRBV19 | - | CASMRTGVVEQFF | TGTGCCAGTATGAGGACAGGGGTGGTTGAGCAGTTCTTC
- | TRBJ1-3 | TRBV5-1 | - | CASSPLTAGNTIYF | TGCGCCAGCAGCCCACTAACTGCTGGAAACACCATATATTTT
TRBD1 | TRBJ1-2 | TRBV5-1 | - | CASSPLGQGYGYTF | TGCGCCAGCAGTCCTCTCGGACAGGGCTATGGCTACACCTTC
- | TRBJ2-4 | TRBV19 | - | CASSIEGDIQYF | TGTGCCAGTAGTATCGAGGGGGACATTCAGTACTTC
- | TRBJ2-4 | TRBV25-1 | - | CASSAGDKNIQYF | TGTGCCAGCAGTGCGGGGGACAAAAACATTCAGTACTTC
TRBD1 | TRBJ2-2 | TRBV5-1 | few | CASSLGGTGPRAGELFF | TGCGCCAGCAGCTTGGGGGGGACAGGACCAAGGGCCGGGGAGCTGTTTTTT
- | TRBJ2-1 | TRBV29-1 | - | CSIGVTGIGEQFF | TGCAGCATAGGAGTAACAGGGATAGGAGAGCAGTTCTTC
- | TRBJ2-1 | TRBV2 | once | CASSEDTTSSYNEQFF | TGTGCCAGCAGTGAAGACACTACTAGCTCCTACAATGAGCAGTTCTTC
TRBD1 | TRBJ1-1 | TRBV19 | once | CASSSDRVRPEAFF | TGTGCCAGTAGCTCGGACAGGGTGAGGCCTGAAGCTTTCTTT
- | TRBJ2-7 | TRBV7-9 | - | CASRLGQNYEQYF | TGTGCCAGCAGACTTGGACAGAACTACGAGCAGTACTTC
- | TRBJ2-7 | TRBV28 | - | CASSSPYEQYF | TGTGCCAGCAGTTCCCCTTACGAGCAGTACTTC
- | TRBJ2-3 | TRBV6-1 | - | CASRAGQLLTDTQYF | TGTGCCAGCAGGGCGGGACAGCTTCTCACAGATACGCAGTATTTT
- | TRBJ2-5 | TRBV7-7 | - | CASSTGFQETQYF | TGTGCCAGCAGTACAGGGTTCCAAGAGACCCAGTACTTC
- | TRBJ2-7 | TRBV7-9 | - | CASSLGVTASDEQYF | TGTGCCAGCAGCTTAGGAGTCACCGCGTCGGACGAGCAGTACTTC
- | TRBJ1-1 | TRBV7-9 | - | CASSRIQGRNTEAFF | TGTGCCAGCAGCCGAATACAGGGCCGGAACACTGAAGCTTTCTTT
- | TRBJ2-1 | TRBV6-5 | - | CASSDQGDEQFF | TGTGCCAGCAGTGATCAGGGTGATGAGCAGTTCTTC
- | TRBJ2-5 | TRBV7-7 | - | CASSLDRETQYF | TGTGCTAGCAGCTTAGATCGAGAGACCCAGTACTTC
- | TRBJ2-7 | TRBV19 | - | CASHSIGSYEQYF | TGTGCCAGTCACAGCATTGGATCCTACGAGCAGTACTTC
- | TRBJ2-5 | TRBV19 | - | CASSIGGGAVLETQYF | TGTGCCAGTAGTATAGGTGGGGGGGCTGTCCTGGAGACCCAGTACTTC
- | TRBJ2-1 | TRBV10-2 | - | CASSDWGLYNEQFF | TGCGCCAGCAGTGATTGGGGCCTCTACAATGAGCAGTTCTTC
TRBD1 | TRBJ2-7 | TRBV28 | - | CASSPRTGGDEQYF | TGTGCCAGCAGCCCCCGGACAGGGGGCGACGAGCAGTACTTC
- | TRBJ2-2 | TRBV10-2 | - | CASSGIAESNTGELFF | TGCGCCAGCAGTGGTATAGCGGAGTCGAACACCGGGGAGCTGTTTTTT
- | TRBJ2-1 | TRBV6-4 | - | CASSDRPGAYNEQFF | TGTGCCAGCAGTGATAGACCAGGGGCATACAATGAGCAGTTCTTC
TRBD1 | TRBJ1-2 | TRBV28 | - | CASIQADRYYGYTF | TGTGCCAGTATACAAGCGGACAGGTACTATGGCTACACCTTC
- | TRBJ2-7 | TRBV5-4 | - | CASSLDTSYEQYF | TGTGCCAGCAGCTTAGACACTTCCTACGAGCAGTACTTC
TRBD1 | TRBJ2-3 | TRBV7-2 | few | CASSTPGQGALSTDTQYF | TGTGCCAGCAGTACTCCCGGACAGGGGGCCCTTAGCACAGATACGCAGTATTTT
TRBD1 | TRBJ1-5 | TRBV29-1 | - | CSVAFGTGIDQPQHF | TGCAGCGTAGCTTTCGGGACAGGGATTGATCAGCCCCAGCATTTT
TRBD1 | TRBJ1-4 | TRBV9 | - | CASSGETGALGEKLFF | TGTGCCAGCAGCGGGGAGACAGGGGCTTTGGGAGAAAAACTGTTTTTT
TRBD1 | TRBJ2-3 | TRBV4-3 | - | CASSQIQGFRTDTQYF | TGCGCCAGCAGCCAAATACAGGGGTTTAGGACAGATACGCAGTATTTT
- | TRBJ1-4 | TRBV25-1 | - | CASSESLARSGEKLFF | TGTGCCAGCAGTGAATCCCTCGCGAGGTCCGGAGAAAAACTGTTTTTT
- | TRBJ2-7 | TRBV6-1 | - | CASSERSFGQSSYEQYF | TGTGCCAGCAGTGAACGTTCGTTTGGACAGTCCTCCTACGAGCAGTACTTC
TRBD2 | TRBJ2-5 | TRBV27 | - | CASSFSGGVFTTQYF | TGTGCCAGCAGTTTTAGCGGGGGGGTGTTTACGACCCAGTACTTC
- | TRBJ1-2 | TRBV18 | - | CASSPLEGEGYTF | TGTGCCAGCTCACCACTGGAGGGCGAGGGCTACACCTTC
- | TRBJ2-1 | TRBV2 | - | CASSEEFRAQFF | TGTGCCAGCAGTGAAGAGTTCAGGGCGCAGTTCTTC
- | TRBJ1-2 | TRBV6-6 | - | CASSHRGGVNNYGYTF | TGTGCCAGCAGTCACCGGGGAGGGGTGAATAACTATGGCTACACCTTC
TRBD2 | TRBJ2-7 | TRBV13 | - | CASSPRLATRGEQYF | TGTGCCAGCAGCCCCCGACTAGCGACTAGGGGAGAGCAGTACTTC
- | TRBJ2-7 | TRBV5-4 | - | CASSLAGTPNYEQYF | TGTGCCAGCAGCTTGGCCGGGACACCGAACTACGAGCAGTACTTC
TRBD1 | TRBJ2-7 | TRBV5-1 | - | CASRQGYEQYF | TGCGCCAGCCGACAGGGGTACGAGCAGTACTTC
- | TRBJ2-1 | TRBV27 | once | CASTLGGGWSSYNEQFF | TGTGCCAGCACCTTGGGGGGGGGCTGGAGCTCCTACAATGAGCAGTTCTTC
TRBD2 | TRBJ2-3 | TRBV7-6 | - | CASSPGLAGTGRDTQYF | TGTGCCAGCAGCCCGGGACTAGCGGGGACGGGCAGAGATACGCAGTATTTT
- | TRBJ2-2 | TRBV6-1 | - | CASSPTVNTGELFF | TGTGCCAGCAGTCCGACAGTGAACACCGGGGAGCTGTTTTTT
- | TRBJ2-2 | TRBV5-1 | - | CASSLGGSNTGELFF | TGCGCCAGCAGCTTGGGCGGGTCTAACACCGGGGAGCTGTTTTTT